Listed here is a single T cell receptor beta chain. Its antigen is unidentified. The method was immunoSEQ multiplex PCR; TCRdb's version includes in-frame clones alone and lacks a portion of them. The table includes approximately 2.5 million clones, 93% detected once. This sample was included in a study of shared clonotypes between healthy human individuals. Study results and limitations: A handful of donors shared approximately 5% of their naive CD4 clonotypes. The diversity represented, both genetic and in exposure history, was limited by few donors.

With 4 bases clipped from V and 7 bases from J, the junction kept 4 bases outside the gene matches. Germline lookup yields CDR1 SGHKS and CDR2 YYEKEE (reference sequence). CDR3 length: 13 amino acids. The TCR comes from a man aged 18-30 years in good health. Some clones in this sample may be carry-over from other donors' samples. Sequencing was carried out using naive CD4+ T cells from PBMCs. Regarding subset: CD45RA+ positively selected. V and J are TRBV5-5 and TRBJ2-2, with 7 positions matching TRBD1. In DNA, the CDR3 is TGTGCCAGCAGCACCTCAGGGGGCGGGGAGCTGTTTTTT. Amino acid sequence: CASSTSGGGELFF.